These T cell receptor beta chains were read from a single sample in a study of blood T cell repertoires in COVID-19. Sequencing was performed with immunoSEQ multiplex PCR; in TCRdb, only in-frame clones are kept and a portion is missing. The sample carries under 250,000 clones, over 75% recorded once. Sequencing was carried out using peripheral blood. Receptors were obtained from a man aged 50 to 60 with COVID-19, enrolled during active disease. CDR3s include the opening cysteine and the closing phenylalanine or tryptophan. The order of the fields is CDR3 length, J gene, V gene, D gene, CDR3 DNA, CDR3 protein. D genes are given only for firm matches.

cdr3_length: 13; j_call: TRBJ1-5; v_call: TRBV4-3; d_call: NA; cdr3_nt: TGCGCCAGCAGCCAAGATAGAGGACAGCCCCAGCATTTT; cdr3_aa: CASSQDRGQPQHF
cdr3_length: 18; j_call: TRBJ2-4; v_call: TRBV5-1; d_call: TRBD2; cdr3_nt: TGCGCCAGCAGCTTGACTAGCGGGGGGGCCGGGCCTCGGGACATTCAGTACTTC; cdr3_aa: CASSLTSGGAGPRDIQYF
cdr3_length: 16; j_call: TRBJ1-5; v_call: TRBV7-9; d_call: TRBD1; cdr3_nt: TGTGCCAGCAGCTTGACAGGGGCCTCTGGCAATCAGCCCCAGCATTTT; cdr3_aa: CASSLTGASGNQPQHF
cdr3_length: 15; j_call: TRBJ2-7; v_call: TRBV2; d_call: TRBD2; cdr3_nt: TGTGCCAGCAGTCGGTCTAGCGGTAAGGCGTACGAGCAGTACTTC; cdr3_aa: CASSRSSGKAYEQYF
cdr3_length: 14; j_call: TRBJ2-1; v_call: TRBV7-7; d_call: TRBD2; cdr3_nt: TGTGCTAGCAGTTTAGCGGGGCAATACAATGAGCAGTTCTTC; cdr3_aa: CASSLAGQYNEQFF
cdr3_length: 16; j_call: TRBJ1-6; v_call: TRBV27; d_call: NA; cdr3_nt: TGTGCCAGCAGTTCTTCCCGACAGGCAGATAATTCACCCCTCCACTTT; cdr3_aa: CASSSSRQADNSPLHF
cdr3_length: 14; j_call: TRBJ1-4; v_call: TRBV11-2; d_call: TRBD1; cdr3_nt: TGTGCCAGCAGCGTGGGGACAGGGCCTGAAAAACTGTTTTTT; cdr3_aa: CASSVGTGPEKLFF
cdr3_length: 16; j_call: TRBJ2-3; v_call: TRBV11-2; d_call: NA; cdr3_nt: TGTGCCAGCAGCTTAGGGGCTTTGGCAAGCACAGATACGCAGTATTTT; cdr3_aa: CASSLGALASTDTQYF
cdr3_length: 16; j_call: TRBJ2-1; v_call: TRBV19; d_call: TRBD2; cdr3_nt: TGTGCCAGTAGTATGGCGGGAGGGGTCTCCTACAATGAGCAGTTCTTC; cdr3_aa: CASSMAGGVSYNEQFF
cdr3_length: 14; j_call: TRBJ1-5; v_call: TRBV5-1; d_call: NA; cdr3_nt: TGCGCCAGCAGCCCGGGACAAGAAAATCAGCCCCAGCATTTT; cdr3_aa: CASSPGQENQPQHF
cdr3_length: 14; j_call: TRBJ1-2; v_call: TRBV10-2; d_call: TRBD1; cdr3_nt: TGCGCCAGCAGTGAGGCAGGGGGCTGGTATGGCTACACCTTC; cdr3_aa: CASSEAGGWYGYTF
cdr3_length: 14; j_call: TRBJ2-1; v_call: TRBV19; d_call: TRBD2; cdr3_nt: TGTGCCAGTATGATAGCGGGAGGGAACAATGAGCAGTTCTTC; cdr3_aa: CASMIAGGNNEQFF